This TCR beta chain was obtained from a study of cytomegalovirus exposure and HLA in healthy donors. Study-wide points: According to reports, the classifier identified cytomegalovirus status with high specificity and sensitivity. Many donors shared some public TCRs, even though most TCR sequences were rare.

The CDR3 is made up of 14 amino acids. The V end was cut by 6 bases, the J end by 10 bases, with 21 bases between. Germline assignment: CDR1 MRHNA and CDR2 SNTAGT. While unrecorded immune exposures were likely, the donors were nominally healthy when sampled. Primers: 60 Vbeta forward and 13 Jbeta reverse. Sequencing used immunoSEQ multiplex PCR; TCRdb keeps in-frame clones, though not all of them. In the table there are 110,000 or so clones, roughly 82% of which are singletons. To note about this clone: What it recognizes is unknown.

The TCR comes from a man aged 40-49 years in good health and CMV-seropositive. Sequencing was done on a sample of PBMCs. The chain links TRBV6-4 to TRBJ1-1, with D maybe TRBD1 (6 bases). DNA of the CDR3: TGTGCCAGCAGGGCGCGCGGGGGCGACTCAGTAGCTTTCTTT. Translating gives CASRARGGDSVAFF.